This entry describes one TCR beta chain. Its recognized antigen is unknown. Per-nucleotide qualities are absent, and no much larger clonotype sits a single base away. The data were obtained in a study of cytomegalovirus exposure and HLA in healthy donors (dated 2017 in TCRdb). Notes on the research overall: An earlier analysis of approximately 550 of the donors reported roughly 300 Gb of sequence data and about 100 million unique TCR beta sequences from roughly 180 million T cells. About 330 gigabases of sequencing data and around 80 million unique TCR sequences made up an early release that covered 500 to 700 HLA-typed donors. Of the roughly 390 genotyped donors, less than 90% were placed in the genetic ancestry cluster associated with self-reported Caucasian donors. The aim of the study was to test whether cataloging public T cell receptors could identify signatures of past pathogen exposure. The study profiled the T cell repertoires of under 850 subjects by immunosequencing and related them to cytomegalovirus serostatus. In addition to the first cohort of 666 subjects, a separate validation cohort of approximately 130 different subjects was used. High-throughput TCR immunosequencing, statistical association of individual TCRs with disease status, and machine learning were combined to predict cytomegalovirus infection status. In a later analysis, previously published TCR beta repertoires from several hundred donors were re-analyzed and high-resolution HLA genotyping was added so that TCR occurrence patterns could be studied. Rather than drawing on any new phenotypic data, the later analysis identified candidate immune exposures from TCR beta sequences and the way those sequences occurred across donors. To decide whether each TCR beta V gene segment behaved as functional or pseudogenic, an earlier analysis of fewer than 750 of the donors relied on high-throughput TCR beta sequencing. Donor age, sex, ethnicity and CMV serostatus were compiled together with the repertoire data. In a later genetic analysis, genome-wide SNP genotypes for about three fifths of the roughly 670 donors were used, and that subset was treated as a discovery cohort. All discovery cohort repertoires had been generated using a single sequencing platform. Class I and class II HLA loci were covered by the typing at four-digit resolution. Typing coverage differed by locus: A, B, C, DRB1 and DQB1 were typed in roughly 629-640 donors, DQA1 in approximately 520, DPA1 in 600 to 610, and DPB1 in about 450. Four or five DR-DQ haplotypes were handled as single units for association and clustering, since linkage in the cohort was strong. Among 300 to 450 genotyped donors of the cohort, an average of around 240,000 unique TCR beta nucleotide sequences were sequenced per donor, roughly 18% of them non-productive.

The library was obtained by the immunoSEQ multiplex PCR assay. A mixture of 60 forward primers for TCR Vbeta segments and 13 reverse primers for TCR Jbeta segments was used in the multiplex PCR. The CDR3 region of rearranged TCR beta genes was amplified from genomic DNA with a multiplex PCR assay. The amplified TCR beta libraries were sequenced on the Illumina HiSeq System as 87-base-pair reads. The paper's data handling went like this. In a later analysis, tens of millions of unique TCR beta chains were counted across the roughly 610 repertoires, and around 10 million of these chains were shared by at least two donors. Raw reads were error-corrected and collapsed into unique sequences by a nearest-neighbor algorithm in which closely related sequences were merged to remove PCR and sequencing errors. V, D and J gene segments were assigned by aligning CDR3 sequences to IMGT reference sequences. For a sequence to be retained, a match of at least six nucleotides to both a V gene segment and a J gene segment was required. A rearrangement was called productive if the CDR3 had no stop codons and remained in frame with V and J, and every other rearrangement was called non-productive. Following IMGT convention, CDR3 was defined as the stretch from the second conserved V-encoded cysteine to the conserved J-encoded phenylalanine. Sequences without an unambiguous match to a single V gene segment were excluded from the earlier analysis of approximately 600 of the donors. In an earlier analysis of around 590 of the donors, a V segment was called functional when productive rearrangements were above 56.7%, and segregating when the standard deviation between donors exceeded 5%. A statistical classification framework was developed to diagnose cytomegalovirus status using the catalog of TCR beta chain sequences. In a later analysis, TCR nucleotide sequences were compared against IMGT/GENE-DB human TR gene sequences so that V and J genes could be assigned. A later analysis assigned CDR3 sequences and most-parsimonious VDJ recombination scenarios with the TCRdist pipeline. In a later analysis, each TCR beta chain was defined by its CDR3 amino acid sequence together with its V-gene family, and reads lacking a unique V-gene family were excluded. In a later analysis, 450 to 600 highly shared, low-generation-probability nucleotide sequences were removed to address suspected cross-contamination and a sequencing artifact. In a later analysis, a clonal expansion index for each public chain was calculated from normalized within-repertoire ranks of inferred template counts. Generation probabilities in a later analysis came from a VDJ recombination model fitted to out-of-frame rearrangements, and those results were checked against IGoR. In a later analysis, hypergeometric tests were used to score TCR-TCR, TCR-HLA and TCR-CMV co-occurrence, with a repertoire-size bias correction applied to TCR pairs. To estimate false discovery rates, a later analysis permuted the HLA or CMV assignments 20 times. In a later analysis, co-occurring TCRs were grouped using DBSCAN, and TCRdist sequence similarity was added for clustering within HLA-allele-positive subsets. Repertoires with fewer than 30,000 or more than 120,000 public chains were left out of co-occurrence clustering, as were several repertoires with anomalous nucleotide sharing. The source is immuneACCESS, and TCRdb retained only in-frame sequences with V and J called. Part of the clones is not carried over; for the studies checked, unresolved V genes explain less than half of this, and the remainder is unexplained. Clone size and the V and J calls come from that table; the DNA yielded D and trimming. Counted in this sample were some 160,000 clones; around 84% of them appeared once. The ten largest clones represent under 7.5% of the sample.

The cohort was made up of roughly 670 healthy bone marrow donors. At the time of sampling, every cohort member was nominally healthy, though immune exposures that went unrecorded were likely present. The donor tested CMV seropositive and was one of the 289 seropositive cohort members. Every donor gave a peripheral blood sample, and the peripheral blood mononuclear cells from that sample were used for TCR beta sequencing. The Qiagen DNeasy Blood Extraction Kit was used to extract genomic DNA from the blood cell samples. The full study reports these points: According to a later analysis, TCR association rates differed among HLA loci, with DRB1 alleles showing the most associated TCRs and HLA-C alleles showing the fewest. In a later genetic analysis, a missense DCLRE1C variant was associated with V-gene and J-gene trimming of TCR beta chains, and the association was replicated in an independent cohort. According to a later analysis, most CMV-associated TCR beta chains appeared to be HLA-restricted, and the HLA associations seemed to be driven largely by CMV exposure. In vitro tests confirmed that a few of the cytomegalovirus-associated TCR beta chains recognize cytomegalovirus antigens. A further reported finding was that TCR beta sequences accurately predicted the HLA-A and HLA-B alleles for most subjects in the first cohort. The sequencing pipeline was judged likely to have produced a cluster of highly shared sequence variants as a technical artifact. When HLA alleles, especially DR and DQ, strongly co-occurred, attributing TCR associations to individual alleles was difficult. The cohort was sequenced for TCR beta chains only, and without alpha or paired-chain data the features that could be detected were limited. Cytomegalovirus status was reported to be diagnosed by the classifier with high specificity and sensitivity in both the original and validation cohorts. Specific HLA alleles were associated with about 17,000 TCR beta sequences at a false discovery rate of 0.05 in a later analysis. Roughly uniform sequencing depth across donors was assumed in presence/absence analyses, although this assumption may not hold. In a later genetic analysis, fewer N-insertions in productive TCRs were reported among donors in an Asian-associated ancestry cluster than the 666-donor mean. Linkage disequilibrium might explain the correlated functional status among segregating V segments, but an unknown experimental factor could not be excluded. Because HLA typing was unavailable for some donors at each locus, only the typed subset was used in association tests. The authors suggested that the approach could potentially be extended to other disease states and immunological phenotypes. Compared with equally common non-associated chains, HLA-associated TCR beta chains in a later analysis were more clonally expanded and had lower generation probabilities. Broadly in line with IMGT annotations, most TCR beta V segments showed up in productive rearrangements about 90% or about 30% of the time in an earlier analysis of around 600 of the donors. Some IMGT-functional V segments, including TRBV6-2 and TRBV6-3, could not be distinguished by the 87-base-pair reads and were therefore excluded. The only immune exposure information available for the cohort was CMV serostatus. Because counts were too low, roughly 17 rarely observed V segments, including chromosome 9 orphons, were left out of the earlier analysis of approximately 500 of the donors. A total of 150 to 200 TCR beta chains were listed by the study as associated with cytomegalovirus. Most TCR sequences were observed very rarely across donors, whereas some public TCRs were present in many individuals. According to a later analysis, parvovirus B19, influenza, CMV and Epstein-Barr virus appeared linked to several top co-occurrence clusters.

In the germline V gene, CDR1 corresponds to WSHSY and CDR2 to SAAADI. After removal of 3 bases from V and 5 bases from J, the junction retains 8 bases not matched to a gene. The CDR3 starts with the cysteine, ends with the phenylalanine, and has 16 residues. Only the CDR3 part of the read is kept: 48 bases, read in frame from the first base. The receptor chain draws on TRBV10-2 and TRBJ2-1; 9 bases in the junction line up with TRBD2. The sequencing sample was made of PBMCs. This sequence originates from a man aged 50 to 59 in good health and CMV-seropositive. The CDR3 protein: CASSENSGGKHNEQFF. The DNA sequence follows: TGCGCCAGCAGTGAAAATAGCGGGGGCAAGCACAATGAGCAGTTCTTC.